Listed here is a single TCR beta chain. Its antigen is unknown. Base qualities are missing; no much larger clone stands one base away. Trimming accounts for 6 bases at V and 7 bases at J, while the number of junction bases matched to no gene is 7. The CDR3 measures 15 amino acids from cysteine to phenylalanine. Kept here is only the CDR3 DNA, which spans 45 bases and is read in frame from base 1. Via the germline V gene, CDR1 is KGHSH and CDR2 LQKENI. This record comes from a study of blood T cell repertoires in COVID-19 (dated by TCRdb to about 2020). At the level of the whole study: Collaborator samples came from the United States, Italy and Spain and covered acute and convalescent phases of COVID-19. Nearly every sample came with metadata listing a de-identified subject ID, COVID-19 status, age in years and sex. Deeply sampled blood TCRbeta repertoires from subjects exposed to, actively infected with, or recovered from COVID-19 were included in the dataset. The material from the prospective study consisted of cDNA or gDNA derived from T cells, B-cell-depleted T cells, or PBMCs. Where available, HLA class I and class II types were obtained from metadata supplied by the sample provider rather than from assay-based typing. The repertoires were released in a freely available public database meant as a resource for research on the immune response to SARS-CoV-2. Samples came from the ongoing ImmuneRACE study (first 160 participants) plus 1,254 subjects from 6 global collaborators.

Whole blood was collected in K2EDTA tubes by collaborating institutions according to the institutions' own protocols. For TCRbeta analysis, collaborator samples were shipped as frozen whole blood, as isolated PBMCs, or as DNA extracted from either sample type. The immunoSEQ Assay, a bias-controlled multiplex PCR, was used to amplify TCRbeta CDR3 regions from genomic DNA. In the source study's methods: The number of nucleated cells in each sample was estimated from the amplification of reference gene primers within the assay. To quantify the absolute abundance of each unique TCRbeta CDR3 rearrangement, sequence reads were collapsed and filtered. For each sample, productive Simpson clonality was calculated by taking the square root of Simpson's diversity index across productive rearrangements. The table was pulled from immuneACCESS by TCRdb, which kept in-frame rearrangements only. Such tables lose some clones; where checked, under half of the loss comes from unresolved V genes, and the rest has no known cause. V and J calls and clone size are given by that table; D and trimming were obtained from the DNA. For this sample there are 170,000 or so clones; around 80% appear just once. The ten largest clones take up roughly 6.8% of the sample.

Study-wide conclusions, independent of this receptor: Clinical and demographic metadata were provided uncurated, with the amount varying by source and participant.

This clonotype was obtained from a man in his sixties or seventies with active or convalescent COVID-19. The specimen sequenced was peripheral blood. The sequence joins TRBV18 to TRBJ2-1, with 12 middle bases fitting TRBD2. The CDR3 reads CASSPSGTSGNEQFF. The DNA reads TGTGCCAGCTCCCCATCGGGGACTAGCGGGAATGAGCAGTTCTTC. With the rest looked up from the reference TRBV18 and TRBJ2-1 genes rather than sequenced, the full variable domain is NAGVMQNPRHLVRRRGQEARLRCSPMKGHSHVYWYRQLPEEGLKFMVYLQKENIIDESGMPKERFSAEFPKEGPSILRIQQVVRGDSAAYFCASSPSGTSGNEQFFGPGTRLTVL.